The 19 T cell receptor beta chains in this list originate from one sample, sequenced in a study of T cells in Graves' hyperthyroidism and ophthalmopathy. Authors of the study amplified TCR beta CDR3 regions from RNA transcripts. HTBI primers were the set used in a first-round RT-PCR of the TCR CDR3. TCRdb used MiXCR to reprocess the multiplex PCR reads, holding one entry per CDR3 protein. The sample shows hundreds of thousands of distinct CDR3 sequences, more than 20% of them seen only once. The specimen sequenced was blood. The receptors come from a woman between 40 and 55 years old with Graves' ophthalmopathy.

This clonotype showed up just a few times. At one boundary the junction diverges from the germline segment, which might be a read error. The CDR3 reads CTSSQGGGGLLYEQYF. The CDR3 region has the DNA TGCACCAGCAGCCAAGGAGGGGGTGGGTTGCTCTACGAGCAGTACTTC. V and J are TRBV4-1 and TRBJ2-7, with D tentatively TRBD1 or TRBD2 (6 bases each). The CDR3 sequence is 16 residues long. Germline CDR1 is MGHRA and CDR2 is YSYEKL.

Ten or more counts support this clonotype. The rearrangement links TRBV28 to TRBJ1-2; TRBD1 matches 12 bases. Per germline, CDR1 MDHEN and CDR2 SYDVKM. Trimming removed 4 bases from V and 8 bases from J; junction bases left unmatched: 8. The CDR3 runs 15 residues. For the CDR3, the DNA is TGTGCCAGCAGTTCTGGTGGGACAGGGGGCCAAGGCTACACCTTC. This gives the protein CASSSGGTGGQGYTF.

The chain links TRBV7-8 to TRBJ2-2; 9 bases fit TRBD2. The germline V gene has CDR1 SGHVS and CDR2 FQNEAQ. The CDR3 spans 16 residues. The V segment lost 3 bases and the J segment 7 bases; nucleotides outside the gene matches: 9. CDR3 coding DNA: TGTGCCAGCAGCTTGGCTGGCGGGAGGGGAATCGGGGAGCTGTTTTTT. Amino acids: CASSLAGGRGIGELFF.

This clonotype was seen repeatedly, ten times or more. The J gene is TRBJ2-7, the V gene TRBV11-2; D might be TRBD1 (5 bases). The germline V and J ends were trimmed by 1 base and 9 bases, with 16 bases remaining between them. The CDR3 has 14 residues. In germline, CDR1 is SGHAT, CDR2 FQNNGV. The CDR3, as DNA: TGTGCCAGCAGCTTAGCCTCGGACATTGTCGGGCAGTACTTC. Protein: CASSLASDIVGQYF.

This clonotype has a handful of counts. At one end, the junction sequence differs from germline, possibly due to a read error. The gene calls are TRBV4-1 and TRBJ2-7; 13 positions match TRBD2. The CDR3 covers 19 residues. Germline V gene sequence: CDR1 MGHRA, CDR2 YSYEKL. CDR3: CAGSQEAPGTSGNPYEQYF. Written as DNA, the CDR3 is TGCGCCGGCAGCCAAGAGGCCCCCGGGACTAGCGGGAACCCCTACGAGCAGTACTTC.

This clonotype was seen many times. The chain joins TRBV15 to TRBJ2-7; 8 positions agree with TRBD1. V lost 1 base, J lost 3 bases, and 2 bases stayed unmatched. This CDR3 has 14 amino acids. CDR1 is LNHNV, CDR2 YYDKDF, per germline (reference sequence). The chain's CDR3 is CATSRAGQVYEQYF. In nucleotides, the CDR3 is TGTGCCACCAGCAGAGCGGGACAGGTCTACGAGCAGTACTTC.

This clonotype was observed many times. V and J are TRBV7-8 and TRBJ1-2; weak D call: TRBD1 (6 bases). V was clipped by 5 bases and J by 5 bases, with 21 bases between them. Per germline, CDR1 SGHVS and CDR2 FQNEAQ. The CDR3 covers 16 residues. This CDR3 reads CASSPKTGQPRYGYTF. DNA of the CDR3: TGTGCCAGCAGCCCAAAAACAGGGCAGCCCCGATATGGCTACACCTTC.

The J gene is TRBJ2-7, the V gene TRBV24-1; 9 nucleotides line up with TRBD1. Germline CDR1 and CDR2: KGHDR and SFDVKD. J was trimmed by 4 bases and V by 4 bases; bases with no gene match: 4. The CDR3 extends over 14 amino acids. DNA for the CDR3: TGTGCCACCAGTGACCGACAGGGGGGATACGAGCAGTACTTC. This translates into CATSDRQGGYEQYF.

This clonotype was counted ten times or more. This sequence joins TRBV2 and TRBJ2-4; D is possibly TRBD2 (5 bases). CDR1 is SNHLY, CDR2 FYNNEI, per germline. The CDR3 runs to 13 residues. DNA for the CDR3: TGTGCGACCGGAGCCGGGGTCTTCGGCATTCAGTACTTC. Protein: CATGAGVFGIQYF.

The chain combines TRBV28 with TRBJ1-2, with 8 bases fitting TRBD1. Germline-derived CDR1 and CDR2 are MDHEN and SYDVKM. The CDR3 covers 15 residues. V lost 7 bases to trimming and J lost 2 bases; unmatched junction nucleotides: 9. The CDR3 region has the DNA TGTGCCAGCACCCCGGTTAGACAGGGGAACTATGGCTACACCTTC. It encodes CASTPVRQGNYGYTF.

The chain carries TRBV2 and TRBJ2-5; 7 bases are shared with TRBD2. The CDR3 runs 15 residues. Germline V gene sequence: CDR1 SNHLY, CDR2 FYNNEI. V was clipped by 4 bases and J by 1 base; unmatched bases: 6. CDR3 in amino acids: CASSALTSVQETQYF. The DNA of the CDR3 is TGTGCCAGCAGTGCGTTAACTAGCGTCCAAGAGACCCAGTACTTC. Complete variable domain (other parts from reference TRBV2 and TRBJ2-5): EPEVTQTPSHQVTQMGQEVILRCVPISNHLYFYWYRQILGQKVEFLVSFYNNEISEKSEIFDDQFSVERPDGSNFTLKIRSTKLEDSAMYFCASSALTSVQETQYFGPGTRLLVL.

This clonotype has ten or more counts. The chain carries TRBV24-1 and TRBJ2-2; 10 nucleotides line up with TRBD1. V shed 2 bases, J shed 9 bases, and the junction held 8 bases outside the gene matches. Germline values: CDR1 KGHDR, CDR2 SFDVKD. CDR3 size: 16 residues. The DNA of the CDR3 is TGTGCCACCAGTGATTCGGGACAGGGGCGCCCCCGGGAGCTGTTTTTT. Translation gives CATSDSGQGRPRELFF.

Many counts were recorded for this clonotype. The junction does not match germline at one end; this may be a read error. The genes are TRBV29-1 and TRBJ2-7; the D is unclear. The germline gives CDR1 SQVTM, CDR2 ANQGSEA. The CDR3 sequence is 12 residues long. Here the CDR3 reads CSVESGPYEQCF. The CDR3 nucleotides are TGCAGCGTTGAATCGGGCCCCTACGAGCAGTGCTTC.

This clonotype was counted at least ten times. This CDR3 is CASSHFLDSYEQYF. CDR3 nucleotides: TGCGCCAGCAGCCATTTCCTCGACTCCTACGAGCAGTACTTC. The rearrangement uses TRBV4-1 and TRBJ2-7, with unresolved D. Trimming left V 3 bases short and J 0 bases short, with 9 bases between. Germline CDR1 MGHRA, CDR2 YSYEKL. CDR3 length: 14 amino acids.

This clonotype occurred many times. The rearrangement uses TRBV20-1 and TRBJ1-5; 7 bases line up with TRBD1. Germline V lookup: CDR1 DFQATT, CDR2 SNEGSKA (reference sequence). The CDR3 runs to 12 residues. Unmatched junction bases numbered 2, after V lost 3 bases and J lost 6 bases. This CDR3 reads CSARTGIQPQHF. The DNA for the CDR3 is TGCAGTGCTAGGACAGGGATTCAGCCCCAGCATTTT.

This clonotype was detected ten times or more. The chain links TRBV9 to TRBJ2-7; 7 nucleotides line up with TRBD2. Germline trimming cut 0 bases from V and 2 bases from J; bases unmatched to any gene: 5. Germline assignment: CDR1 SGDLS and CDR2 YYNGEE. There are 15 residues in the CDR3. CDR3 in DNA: TGTGCCAGCAGCGTAGGGGGGACTACCACCTACGAGCAGTACTTC. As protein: CASSVGGTTTYEQYF.

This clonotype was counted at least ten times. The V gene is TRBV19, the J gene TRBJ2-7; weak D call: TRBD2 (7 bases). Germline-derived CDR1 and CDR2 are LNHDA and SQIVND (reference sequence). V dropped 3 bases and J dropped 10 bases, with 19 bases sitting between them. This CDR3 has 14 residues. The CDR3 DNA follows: TGTGCCAGTAGTATGGACAGTAAGCGGGGAGCCCAGTACTTC. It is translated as CASSMDSKRGAQYF.

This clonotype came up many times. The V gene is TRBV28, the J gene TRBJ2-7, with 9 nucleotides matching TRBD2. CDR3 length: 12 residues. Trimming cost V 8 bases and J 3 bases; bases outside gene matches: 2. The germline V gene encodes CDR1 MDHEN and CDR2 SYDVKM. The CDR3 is CASRSGSYEQYF. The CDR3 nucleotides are TGTGCCAGCCGTAGCGGGAGCTACGAGCAGTACTTC.

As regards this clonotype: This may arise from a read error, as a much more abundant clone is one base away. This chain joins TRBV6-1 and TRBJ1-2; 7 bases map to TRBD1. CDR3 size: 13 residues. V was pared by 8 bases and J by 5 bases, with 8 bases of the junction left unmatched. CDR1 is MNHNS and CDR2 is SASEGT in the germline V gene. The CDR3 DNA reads TGTGCCAGCGGACAGGAGGGAATGTATGGCTACACCTTC. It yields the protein CASGQEGMYGYTF.